This record covers a single TCR beta chain. Its target is unknown. This entry comes from a study of cytomegalovirus exposure and HLA in healthy donors. Primers: 60 Vbeta forward and 13 Jbeta reverse. Sequencing used immunoSEQ multiplex PCR; TCRdb keeps in-frame clones, though not all of them. The sample totals 130,000 or so clones; its top ten clones hold about 1.5%. General study results and limits: Association with HLA alleles at 0.05 false discovery rate was found for 15,000 or so TCR beta sequences in a later analysis.

Sequences were obtained from PBMCs. This sequence originates from a middle-aged woman in good health and CMV-seropositive.

The DNA for the CDR3 is TGTGCCAGTAGTCAAGGACAGGGGGGAAATCAGCCCCAGCATTTT. This sequence encodes CASSQGQGGNQPQHF. The V and J genes are TRBV19 and TRBJ1-5; 10 bases fit TRBD1. This CDR3 region has 15 residues. The J segment lost 4 bases and the V segment lost 5 bases, leaving 5 bases of the junction unmatched. CDR1 is LNHDA, CDR2 SQIVND, per germline (reference sequence).